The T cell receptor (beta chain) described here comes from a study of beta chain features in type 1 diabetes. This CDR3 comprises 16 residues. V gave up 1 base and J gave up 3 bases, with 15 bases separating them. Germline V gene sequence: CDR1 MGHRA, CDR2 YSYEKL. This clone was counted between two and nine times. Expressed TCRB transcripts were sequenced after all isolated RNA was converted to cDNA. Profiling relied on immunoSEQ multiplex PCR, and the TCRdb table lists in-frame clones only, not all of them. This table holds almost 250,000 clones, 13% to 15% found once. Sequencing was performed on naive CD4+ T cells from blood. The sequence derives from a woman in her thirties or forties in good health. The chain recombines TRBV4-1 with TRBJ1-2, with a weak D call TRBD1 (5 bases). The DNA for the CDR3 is TGCGCCAGCAGCCAAGTTGCAGGGCCTGAGGACTATGGCTACACCTTC. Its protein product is CASSQVAGPEDYGYTF.